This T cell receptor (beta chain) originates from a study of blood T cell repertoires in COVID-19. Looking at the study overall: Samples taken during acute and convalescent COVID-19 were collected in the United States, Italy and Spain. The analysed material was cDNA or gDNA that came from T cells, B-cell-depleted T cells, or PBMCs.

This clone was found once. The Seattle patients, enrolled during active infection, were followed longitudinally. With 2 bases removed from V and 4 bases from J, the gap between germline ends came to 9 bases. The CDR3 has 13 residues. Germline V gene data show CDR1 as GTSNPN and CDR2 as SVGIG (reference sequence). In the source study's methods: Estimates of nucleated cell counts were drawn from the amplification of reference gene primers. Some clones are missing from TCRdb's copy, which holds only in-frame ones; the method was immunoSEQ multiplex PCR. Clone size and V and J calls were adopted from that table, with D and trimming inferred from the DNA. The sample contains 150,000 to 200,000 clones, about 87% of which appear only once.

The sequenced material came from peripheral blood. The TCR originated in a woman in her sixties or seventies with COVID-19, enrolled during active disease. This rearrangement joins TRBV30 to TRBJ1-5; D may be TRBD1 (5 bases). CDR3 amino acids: CAWSPQVNQPQHF. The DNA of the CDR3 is TGTGCCTGGAGTCCACAGGTTAATCAGCCCCAGCATTTT.